The entry below gives a single T cell receptor beta chain sequence along with its context. What it binds is not known. The entry originates in a study of OX40 agonist ivuxolimab in advanced cancers. The wider study: Averaging 60 years in age, with a range of about 23 to 79, the cohort was 82.7% male. Partial responses were achieved by three patients, one with hepatocellular carcinoma and two with cutaneous melanoma.

Generated by immunoSEQ multiplex PCR, the TCRdb table keeps only in-frame clones and is missing some. This table holds around 94,000 clones, under 95% found once. Findings and limits, study-wide: Averaging showed that CD8+ T cells had more expanded clones than CD4+ did.

Autoimmune disease history or systemic immunosuppression barred patients. CDR1 is MNHEY, CDR2 SMNVEV, per germline (reference sequence). This CDR3 is built from 14 residues. Deletions cut 4 bases from V and 7 bases from J, with 17 bases between. The TCR originated in an adult with an advanced solid tumor such as melanoma, head and neck, liver or kidney cancer. The J gene is TRBJ2-7, the V gene TRBV27, with D unclear. The sequences come from CD4+ or CD8+ T cells sorted from blood, collected in a trial of the OX40 agonist ivuxolimab. DNA for the CDR3: TGTGCCAGCAGTTCATCGGTCGCCGCTCGGGAGCAGTACTTC. The encoded protein is CASSSSVAAREQYF.